The clone carrying this TCR beta chain has only a few counts. As yet, its antigen is unknown. CDR3 length equals 14 residues. Germline values: CDR1 SNHLY, CDR2 FYNNEI. V was cut by 5 bases and J by 2 bases, with 10 bases left in between. The authors ran a second PCR of about 7 to 11 cycles using a sample-barcoded 5' primer and a J-beta primer mix. TCRdb reprocessed the 5' RACE reads with MiXCR, giving one entry per CDR3 protein. In the table there are 540,000 or so distinct CDR3 sequences, roughly 29% of which are singletons. The data stem from a study of blood T cells in healthy people across ages. Study-wide findings and caveats: Donors of long life had a larger count of naive CD4+ cells and greater diversity than aged donors.

The V gene is TRBV2, the J gene TRBJ2-1; maybe TRBD2 (5 bases). The sequenced material came from blood. The sequence was obtained from a woman aged 70-85 years in good health. The CDR3 nucleotides are TGTGCCAGCAGTCGGGATCACACCTACAATGAGCAGTTCTTC. It encodes CASSRDHTYNEQFF.